The 6 T cell receptor beta chains reported below all come from one sample, sequenced in a study of T cells in women clearing cervical HPV infection. Here immunoSEQ multiplex PCR was the method, and the copy in TCRdb shows in-frame clones only, minus some. This sample contains 15,000 to 20,000 clones. Sequencing used blood buffy coat. The receptors here all came from a woman aged 18-70 years with a cervical HPV16 infection that either progressed to CIN3+ or cleared (not recorded which).

Judged by frequency, this clone is medium-sized. With the read ending 3 residues before the CDR3 end, the germline J gene is used to fill in that end. The chain combines TRBV18 with TRBJ1-4; 10 nucleotides align to TRBD1. The CDR3 sequence is 14 residues long. The germline CDR1 and CDR2 sequences are KGHSH and LQKENI. The ends lost 3 bases at V and 10 bases at J; junction bases unmatched: 5. The part of the CDR3 DNA that was read is TGTGCCAGCTCACCGGACAGGGGGGTCGCAAAA. This sequence encodes CASSPDRGVAK. The whole CDR3 protein reads CASSPDRGVAKLFF.

Comment on this clone: The sequence runs out 3 residues before the end of the CDR3; the remainder is reconstructed from the germline J gene. The J gene is TRBJ1-2, the V gene TRBV20-1, with D possibly TRBD1 on 5 matching bases. V was shortened by 3 bases and J by 5 bases, with 19 bases between the two germline ends. The CDR3 runs 15 residues. In germline, CDR1 is DFQATT, CDR2 SNEGSKA (reference sequence). The CDR3 bases that were read are TGCAGTGCTAGCTCTGCCGGACATACCTTATATGGC. Translating gives CSASSAGHTLYG. The entire CDR3 sequence reads CSASSAGHTLYGYTF.

Comment on this clone: The read falls 3 residues short of the CDR3 end, and the missing part is taken from the germline J gene. The V call is TRBV20-1, the J call TRBJ2-3, with TRBD1 identical over 9 bases. The germline V gene has CDR1 DFQATT and CDR2 SNEGSKA (reference sequence). J gave up 6 bases and V 6 bases, and 10 bases lay outside the gene matches. CDR3 length: 14 residues. CDR3 DNA, as far as it was read: TGCAGTGCCAGTTGGCGGACAGGGGTGGATACG. This sequence encodes CSASWRTGVDT. From start to end, the CDR3 is CSASWRTGVDTQYF.

On this clone: The sequenced fragment ends 3 residues before the CDR3 boundary, so the rest is inferred from the germline J gene. J is TRBJ2-7 and V is TRBV20-1; 8 bases are a match to TRBD2. The junction had 10 bases not matched to a gene; V was cut back by 0 bases and J by 6 bases. CDR1 and CDR2 from the germline V gene are DFQATT and SNEGSKA (reference sequence). This CDR3 spans 15 amino acids. Incomplete CDR3 DNA: TGCAGTGCTAGAGATGGGTCTAGCGGGTATGTCGAG. As protein: CSARDGSSGYVE. The whole CDR3 protein reads CSARDGSSGYVEQYF.

With respect to this clone: The read finishes 3 residues shy of the CDR3 end, and the germline J gene is used to complete it. This sequence joins TRBV28 and TRBJ2-1; 8 bases are a match to TRBD1. The CDR3 is 16 residues long. The V segment lost 4 bases and the J segment 4 bases; nucleotides outside the gene matches: 9. Germline CDR1 is MDHEN and CDR2 is SYDVKM. CDR3 DNA, as far as it was read: TGTGCCAGCAGTTCAGTTATGGACAGGGCTTACAATGAG. Its translation is CASSSVMDRAYNE. Given in full, the CDR3 is CASSSVMDRAYNEQFF. Full variable domain (remainder filled in from reference TRBV28 and TRBJ2-1): DVKVTQSSRYLVKRTGEKVFLECVQDMDHENMFWYRQDPGLGLRLIYFSYDVKMKEKGDIPEGYSVSREKKERFSLILESASTNQTSMYLCASSSVMDRAYNEQFFGPGTRLTVL.

As to this clone: The sequenced fragment ends 3 residues before the CDR3 boundary, so the rest is inferred from the germline J gene. The chain links TRBV30 to TRBJ2-7, with 8 bases that match TRBD1. This CDR3 is built from 15 residues. V gave up 3 bases and J gave up 3 bases; unmatched junction bases: 10. Germline CDR1 reads GTSNPN; CDR2 reads SVGIG (reference sequence). CDR3 DNA (partial): TGTGCCTGGAGCGGACGTGGACAGGGAAACTACGAG. Its protein is CAWSGRGQGNYE. The whole CDR3 reads CAWSGRGQGNYEQYF. The entire variable domain, with the rest obtained from reference TRBV30 and TRBJ2-7, is as follows: SQTIHQWPATLVQPVGSPLSLECTVEGTSNPNLYWYRQAAGRGLQLLFYSVGIGQISSEVPQNLSASRPQDRQFILSSKKLLLSDSGFYLCAWSGRGQGNYEQYFGPGTRLTVT.